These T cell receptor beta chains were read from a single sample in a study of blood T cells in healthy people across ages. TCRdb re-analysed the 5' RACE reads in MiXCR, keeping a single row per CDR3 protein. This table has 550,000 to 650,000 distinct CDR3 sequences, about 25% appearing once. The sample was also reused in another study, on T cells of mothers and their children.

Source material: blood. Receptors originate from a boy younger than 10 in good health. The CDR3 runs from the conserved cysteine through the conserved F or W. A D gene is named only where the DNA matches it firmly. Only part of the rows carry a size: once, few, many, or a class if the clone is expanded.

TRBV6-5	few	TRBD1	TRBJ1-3	CASTLGTGAGNTIYF	TGTGCCAGCACCCTAGGGACAGGGGCTGGAAACACCATATATTTT
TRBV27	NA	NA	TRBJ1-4	CASSLRGSRDEKLFF	TGTGCCAGCAGTTTACGGGGTTCCAGAGATGAAAAACTGTTTTTT
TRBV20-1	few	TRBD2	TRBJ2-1	CSARGPTSGNNEQFF	TGCAGTGCTAGAGGGCCGACTAGCGGTAACAATGAGCAGTTCTTC
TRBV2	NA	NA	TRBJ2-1	CASSEDPYNEQFF	TGTGCCAGCAGTGAAGACCCCTACAATGAGCAGTTCTTC
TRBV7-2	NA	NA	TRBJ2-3	CASSLGLAVGTDGTQYF	TGTGCCAGCAGCTTAGGGCTAGCGGTAGGGACAGATGGTACGCAGTATTTT
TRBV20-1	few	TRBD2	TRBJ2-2	CSAQGRGAGELFF	TGCAGTGCCCAAGGCCGGGGGGCCGGGGAGCTGTTTTTT
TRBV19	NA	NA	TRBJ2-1	CASRSAGSSYNEQFF	TGTGCCAGTAGATCGGCAGGGTCATCCTACAATGAGCAGTTCTTC
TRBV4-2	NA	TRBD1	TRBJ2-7	CASSQGQGRGSEQYF	TGTGCCAGCAGCCAAGGACAGGGCAGGGGGTCCGAGCAGTACTTC
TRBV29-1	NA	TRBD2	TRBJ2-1	CSVNSGSSYNEQFF	TGCAGCGTTAACAGCGGGAGCTCCTACAATGAGCAGTTCTTC
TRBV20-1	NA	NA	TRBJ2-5	CSATPQETQYF	TGCAGTGCGACTCCTCAAGAGACCCAGTACTTC
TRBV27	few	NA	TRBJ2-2	CASSLLGSNTGELFF	TGTGCCAGCAGTTTATTGGGCAGCAACACCGGGGAGCTGTTTTTT
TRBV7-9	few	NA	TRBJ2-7	CASSLNPDYEQYF	TGTGCCAGCAGCTTAAATCCCGACTACGAGCAGTACTTC
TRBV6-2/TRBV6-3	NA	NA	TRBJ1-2	CASSSGPQNYGYTF	TGTGCCAGCAGTTCGGGGCCTCAGAACTATGGCTACACCTTC
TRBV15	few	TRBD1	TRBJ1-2	CATSRLTGANHGYTF	TGTGCCACCAGCAGATTGACAGGGGCTAACCATGGCTACACCTTC
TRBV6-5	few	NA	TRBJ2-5	CASGARETQYF	TGTGCCAGCGGGGCTAGGGAGACCCAGTACTTC
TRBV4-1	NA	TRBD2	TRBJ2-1	CASSQESATSNYNEQFF	TGCGCCAGCAGCCAAGAGTCCGCGACTAGCAACTACAATGAGCAGTTCTTC
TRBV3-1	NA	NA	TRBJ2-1	CASSQDRGGVGGMYNEQFF	TGTGCCAGCAGCCAAGATAGAGGAGGGGTAGGGGGAATGTACAATGAGCAGTTCTTC
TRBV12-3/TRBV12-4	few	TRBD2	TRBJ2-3	CASSTRLAGFTDTQYF	TGTGCCAGCAGTACTCGACTAGCGGGGTTCACAGATACGCAGTATTTT
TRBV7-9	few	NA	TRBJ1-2	CASSRKEDAYGYTF	TGTGCCAGCAGCCGCAAGGAGGATGCCTATGGCTACACCTTC
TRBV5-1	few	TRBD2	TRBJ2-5	CASSWGLAGEQETQYF	TGCGCCAGCAGCTGGGGACTAGCGGGGGAGCAAGAGACCCAGTACTTC
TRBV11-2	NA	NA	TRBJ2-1	CASSPIRGRLAAYNEQFF	TGTGCCAGCAGCCCGATTCGAGGGAGACTCGCGGCCTACAATGAGCAGTTCTTC
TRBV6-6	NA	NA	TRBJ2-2	CASSYPGGGGRTGELFF	TGTGCCAGCAGTTACCCCGGAGGTGGGGGGAGGACCGGGGAGCTGTTTTTT
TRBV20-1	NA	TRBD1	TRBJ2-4	CSAERDRGTKNIQYF	TGCAGTGCCGAGCGAGACAGGGGTACCAAAAACATTCAGTACTTC
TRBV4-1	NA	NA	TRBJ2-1	CASSQLLDNEQFF	TGCGCCAGCAGCCAGCTACTTGACAATGAGCAGTTCTTC
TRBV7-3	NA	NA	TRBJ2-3	CASSLTATWDTQYF	TGTGCCAGCAGCTTAACAGCCACCTGGGATACGCAGTATTTT
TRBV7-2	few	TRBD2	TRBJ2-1	CASSSRLAGSYNEQFF	TGTGCCAGCAGCTCCCGACTAGCGGGTTCCTACAATGAGCAGTTCTTC
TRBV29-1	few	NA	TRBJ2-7	CSASTAYEQYF	TGCAGCGCTTCCACCGCCTACGAGCAGTACTTC
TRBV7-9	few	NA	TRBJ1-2	CASSLDSGYTF	TGTGCCAGCAGCCTCGATTCTGGCTACACCTTC
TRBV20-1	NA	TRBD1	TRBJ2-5	CSARGQGADETQYF	TGCAGTGCCCGGGGACAGGGGGCGGATGAGACCCAGTACTTC
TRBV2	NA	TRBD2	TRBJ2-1	CASILSGGYNEQFF	TGTGCCAGCATTCTTAGCGGGGGGTACAATGAGCAGTTCTTC
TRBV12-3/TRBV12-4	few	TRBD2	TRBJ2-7	CASSFGTSGIYEQYF	TGTGCCAGCAGTTTTGGGACTAGCGGGATCTACGAGCAGTACTTC
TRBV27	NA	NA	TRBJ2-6	CASSLGVRVSGANVLTF	TGTGCCAGCAGTTTGGGGGTAAGAGTATCTGGGGCCAACGTCCTGACTTTC
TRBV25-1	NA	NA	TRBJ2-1	CASSERGSSNEQFF	TGTGCCAGCAGTGAACGCGGTAGTAGCAATGAGCAGTTCTTC
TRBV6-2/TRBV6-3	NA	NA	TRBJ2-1	CASSYNRGGEQFF	TGTGCCAGCAGTTACAACAGAGGGGGTGAGCAGTTCTTC
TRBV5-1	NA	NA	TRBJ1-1	CASSSGILNTEAFF	TGCGCCAGCAGCTCCGGGATTTTGAACACTGAAGCTTTCTTT
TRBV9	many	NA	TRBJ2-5	CASSVGGGGSPQETQYF	TGTGCCAGCAGCGTCGGCGGAGGGGGCTCACCTCAAGAGACCCAGTACTTC
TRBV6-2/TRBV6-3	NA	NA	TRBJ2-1	CASSPSEVGFSEQFF	TGTGCCAGCAGCCCCAGCGAGGTGGGGTTCAGTGAGCAGTTCTTC
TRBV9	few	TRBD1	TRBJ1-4	CASSVSGQGDEKLFF	TGTGCCAGCAGCGTCTCGGGACAGGGTGACGAAAAACTGTTTTTT